These 28 T cell receptor beta chains originate from one sample sequenced in a study of identical twins. TCRdb analysed the 5' RACE reads with MiXCR anew, one entry per CDR3 protein. The data hold approximately 140,000 distinct CDR3 sequences, with roughly 3.3% observed a single time. Sequenced sample: memory T cells sorted from blood. All receptors come from a man younger than 30 in good health.

This clonotype was recorded at least ten times. V is TRBV7-2 and J is TRBJ2-2; D might be TRBD1 (6 bases). CDR1 is SGHTA and CDR2 is FQGNSA in the germline V gene. The CDR3 consists of 15 residues. The V and J ends lost 5 bases and 0 bases respectively, with 10 bases between them. CDR3: CASSPNRANTGELFF. DNA for the CDR3: TGTGCCAGCAGCCCAAACAGGGCGAACACCGGGGAGCTGTTTTTT. Based on the CDR3 plus reference TRBV7-2 and TRBJ2-2, the full variable domain is GAGVSQSPSNKVTEKGKDVELRCDPISGHTALYWYRQSLGQGLEFLIYFQGNSAPDKSGLPSDRFSAERTGGSVSTLTIQRTQQEDSAVYLCASSPNRANTGELFFGEGSRLTVL.

This clonotype was recorded at least ten times. The V gene is TRBV29-1, the J gene TRBJ1-2; D ambiguous. Germline V gene data show CDR1 as SQVTM and CDR2 as ANQGSEA. This CDR3 spans 13 amino acids. Deletions cut 3 bases from V and 5 bases from J, with 13 bases between. The CDR3 nucleotides read TGCAGCGTTGAGGTTTCCTTGGAATATGGCTACACCTTC. This encodes CSVEVSLEYGYTF.

This clonotype was observed a handful of times. The chain couples TRBV20-1 to TRBJ2-1, with no clear D. V was clipped by 0 bases and J by 12 bases, with 12 bases between them. CDR3 length: 12 amino acids. Germline-derived CDR1 and CDR2 are DFQATT and SNEGSKA (reference sequence). The CDR3 DNA is TGCAGTGCTAGAGATAAGGCGATCGGGCAGTTCTTC. It specifies CSARDKAIGQFF.

This clonotype has at least ten counts. V is TRBV4-3 and J is TRBJ2-7, with D uncertain. This CDR3 region has 15 residues. Germline CDR1 and CDR2: LGHNA and YSLEER. Trimming cost V 0 bases and J 3 bases, with 12 bases left between them. The CDR3 region has the DNA TGCGCCAGCAGCCAAGAGGGGTTGGGATACTACGAGCAGTACTTC. Its translation is CASSQEGLGYYEQYF.

There are a few counts of this clonotype. The chain recombines TRBV4-3 with TRBJ2-3, with 7 bases lining up with TRBD2. With 0 bases clipped from V and 2 bases from J, the junction kept 8 bases outside the gene matches. Germline loops: CDR1 LGHNA, CDR2 YSLEER. CDR3 length: 17 residues. The CDR3 here is CASSQDPASGDTDTQYF. The CDR3 nucleotides read TGCGCCAGCAGCCAAGACCCCGCTAGCGGAGACACAGATACGCAGTATTTT.

This clonotype was found many times. The J gene is TRBJ2-1, the V gene TRBV7-8; D uncertain. The CDR3 loop spans 17 amino acids. Between the trimmed V and J ends, which lost 3 bases and 0 bases, there was a span of 15 bases. CDR1 and CDR2 (germline): SGHVS, FQNEAQ. CDR3 DNA sequence: TGTGCCAGCAGCTTCCACGAAAAGTGGAGCTCCTACAATGAGCAGTTCTTC. Translated: CASSFHEKWSSYNEQFF. The variable domain in full, completed from reference TRBV7-8 and TRBJ2-1, reads GAGVSQSPRYKVAKRGQDVALRCDPISGHVSLFWYQQALGQGPEFLTYFQNEAQLDKSGLPSDRFFAERPEGSVSTLKIQRTQQEDSAVYLCASSFHEKWSSYNEQFFGPGTRLTVL.

This clonotype was seen at least ten times. The CDR3: CSVIPGQANYGYTF. The CDR3 region has the DNA TGCAGCGTTATCCCGGGACAGGCGAACTATGGCTACACCTTC. The chain links TRBV29-1 to TRBJ1-2; TRBD1 matches 8 bases. The trim removed 5 bases at V and 2 bases at J, leaving 7 bases unmatched. The germline CDR1 and CDR2 sequences are SQVTM and ANQGSEA. CDR3 length equals 14 residues.

This clonotype was observed at least ten times. The V gene is TRBV29-1, the J gene TRBJ2-5; D is perhaps TRBD1 (5 bases). CDR1 and CDR2 (germline): SQVTM, ANQGSEA. The V end was cut by 5 bases, the J end by 5 bases, with 9 bases between. The CDR3 extends over 11 amino acids. The CDR3 bases are TGCAGCGTTCAGGGATTGGAGACCCAGTACTTC. This translates into CSVQGLETQYF.

This clonotype was seen repeatedly, ten times or more. The chain is built from TRBV20-1 and TRBJ2-1; unclear D gene. The CDR3 spans 16 residues. Germline V CDR1 and CDR2: DFQATT, SNEGSKA (reference sequence). Deletions cut 5 bases from V and 6 bases from J, with 23 bases between. CDR3 coding DNA: TGCAGTGCTGCCTGGGTCGGTGCTTCGGGCCCCAATGAGCAGTTCTTC. Its protein is CSAAWVGASGPNEQFF.

This clonotype was seen more than once but under ten times. This chain connects TRBV24-1 to TRBJ2-7, with a tentative D call TRBD1 (6 bases). The CDR3 is 12 amino acids. Germline CDR1 reads KGHDR; CDR2 reads SFDVKD. The V gene lost 9 bases and the J gene lost 3 bases, with 11 bases spanning the gap. CDR3 DNA sequence: TGTGCCACCCGTGCAGGGGACTACGAGCAGTACGTC. It is translated as CATRAGDYEQYV.

At least ten counts were recorded for this clonotype. This chain links TRBV7-6 with TRBJ2-2, with D maybe TRBD1 (5 bases). V shed 5 bases and J shed 2 bases, with 15 bases lying between them. The CDR3 consists of 16 residues. Germline values: CDR1 SGHVS, CDR2 FNYEAQ. The CDR3: CASSRIGQLNTGELFF. CDR3 DNA sequence: TGTGCCAGCAGCCGCATTGGACAATTAAACACCGGGGAGCTGTTTTTT.

This clonotype was counted many times. The genes are TRBV12-3 or TRBV12-4 and TRBJ1-3; D is unresolved. V gave up 3 bases and J gave up 7 bases, with 7 bases separating them. This CDR3 comprises 12 residues. The CDR3 DNA reads TGTGCCAGCAGTTTCCTAAGGAACACCATATATTTT. Translating gives CASSFLRNTIYF.

In this sample, this clonotype turned up many times. The CDR3 loop is CASSLRGYEQYV. In nucleotides, the CDR3 is TGTGCCAGCAGCTTGAGGGGGTACGAGCAGTACGTC. The chain has TRBV6-6 and TRBJ2-7, with D possibly TRBD1 on 6 matching bases. The CDR3 is 12 residues long. The germline CDR1 and CDR2 sequences are MNHNY and SVGAGI (reference sequence). V was shortened by 6 bases and J by 4 bases, with 10 bases between the two germline ends.

This clonotype was picked up many times. In DNA, the CDR3 is TGCAGTGCTAGAGATGGGACTAGCGCCTACAATGAGCAGTTCTTC. Residues: CSARDGTSAYNEQFF. This sequence joins TRBV20-1 and TRBJ2-1, with TRBD2 matching over 10 bases. Germline V CDR1 and CDR2: DFQATT, SNEGSKA (reference sequence). The V segment lost 0 bases and the J segment 2 bases; nucleotides outside the gene matches: 1. The CDR3 loop spans 15 amino acids.

This clonotype was detected ten times or more. V is TRBV24-1 and J is TRBJ2-7; 11 bases match TRBD2. The germline gives CDR1 KGHDR, CDR2 SFDVKD. There are 16 residues in the CDR3. The V and J ends lost 3 bases and 5 bases, in that order; junction bases with no gene match: 8. CDR3 DNA sequence: TGTGCCACCAGTGATCCTACTAGCGGGAGTATCCACGAGCAGTACTTC. It translates to CATSDPTSGSIHEQYF.

In this sample, this clonotype turned up many times. The J gene is TRBJ2-1, the V gene TRBV9; D is unclear. V was trimmed by 2 bases and J by 0 bases, leaving 12 bases between them. CDR1 and CDR2 (germline): SGDLS, YYNGEE. The CDR3 runs 16 residues. As DNA, the CDR3 is TGTGCCAGCAGCGTTTCGGGTTTGAGCTCCTACAATGAGCAGTTCTTC. This codes for CASSVSGLSSYNEQFF. Variable domain in full (rest from reference TRBV9 and TRBJ2-1): DSGVTQTPKHLITATGQRVTLRCSPRSGDLSVYWYQQSLDQGLQFLIQYYNGEERAKGNILERFSAQQFPDLHSELNLSSLELGDSALYFCASSVSGLSSYNEQFFGPGTRLTVL.

In this sample, this clonotype turned up a few times. The V call is TRBV7-3, the J call TRBJ2-7, with TRBD1 matching over 10 bases. V trimming: 3 bases; J trimming: 0 bases; junction bases outside the gene matches: 2. Germline CDR1 and CDR2: SGHTA and FQGTGA. This CDR3 has 15 amino acids. The CDR3 nucleotides are TGTGCCAGCAGCTTGGACAGGGGGAGCTCCTACGAGCAGTACTTC. Amino acids: CASSLDRGSSYEQYF. Drawing the rest from reference TRBV7-3 and TRBJ2-7, the complete variable domain is GAGVSQTPSNKVTEKGKYVELRCDPISGHTALYWYRQSLGQGPEFLIYFQGTGAADDSGLPNDRFFAVRPEGSVSTLKIQRTERGDSAVYLCASSLDRGSSYEQYFGPGTRLTVT.

This clonotype is labeled medium-sized. The J gene is TRBJ2-5, the V gene TRBV29-1; the D is unclear. Germline V gene data show CDR1 as SQVTM and CDR2 as ANQGSEA. V gave up 3 bases and J gave up 0 bases, with 8 bases separating them. The CDR3 totals 13 residues. DNA of the CDR3: TGCAGCGTTGATGCACAGAACCAAGAGACCCAGTACTTC. Its protein is CSVDAQNQETQYF.

This clonotype was seen many times. V gene TRBV2 combines with J gene TRBJ1-2, with TRBD1 matching over 10 bases. The trim removed 3 bases at V and 8 bases at J, leaving 6 bases unmatched. The CDR3 covers 14 residues. Germline V lookup: CDR1 SNHLY, CDR2 FYNNEI. The DNA for the CDR3 is TGTGCCAGCAGTGAGAAGGGACAGGGGATCGGCTACACCTTC. Protein product: CASSEKGQGIGYTF. Based on the CDR3 plus reference TRBV2 and TRBJ1-2, the full variable domain is EPEVTQTPSHQVTQMGQEVILRCVPISNHLYFYWYRQILGQKVEFLVSFYNNEISEKSEIFDDQFSVERPDGSNFTLKIRSTKLEDSAMYFCASSEKGQGIGYTFGSGTRLTVV.

This clonotype was seen ten or more times. The CDR3 here is CSARKGSGSRTDTQYF. CDR3 DNA sequence: TGCAGTGCCAGAAAGGGTAGCGGGAGTCGTACAGATACGCAGTATTTT. This chain links TRBV20-1 with TRBJ2-3; 9 bases line up with TRBD2. The CDR3 runs to 16 residues. CDR1 and CDR2 from the germline V gene are DFQATT and SNEGSKA (reference sequence). The J segment lost 3 bases and the V segment lost 6 bases, leaving 13 bases of the junction unmatched.

There are many counts of this clonotype. The CDR3 DNA is TGTGCCAGCAGCCCGTCGGACAGCTATGGCTACACCTTC. Amino acid sequence: CASSPSDSYGYTF. This chain uses TRBV7-9 with TRBJ1-2, with D possibly being TRBD1 (6 bases). V was cut by 5 bases and J by 4 bases, with 11 bases left in between. Germline-derived CDR1 and CDR2 are SEHNR and FQNEAQ (reference sequence). The CDR3 length is 13 residues.

This clonotype showed up many times. The chain carries TRBV12-3 or TRBV12-4 and TRBJ2-7, with TRBD2 matching over 11 bases. V shed 3 bases, J shed 2 bases, and the junction held 9 bases outside the gene matches. The CDR3 consists of 17 residues. Here the CDR3 reads CASSFTSGGPIPYEQYF. CDR3 DNA sequence: TGTGCCAGCAGTTTTACTAGCGGGGGCCCTATCCCCTACGAGCAGTACTTC.

This clonotype showed up many times. The chain links TRBV11-2 to TRBJ2-1, with D tentatively TRBD1 or TRBD2 (5 bases each). The V gene's germline CDR1 is SGHAT and CDR2 FQNNGV. This CDR3 is 15 amino acids long. V was pared by 5 bases and J by 0 bases, with 11 bases between. The CDR3 DNA reads as TGTGCCAGCAGCCACGGGACCGCCTCCTACAATGAGCAGTTCTTC. This translates into CASSHGTASYNEQFF. Together with reference TRBV11-2 and TRBJ2-1, the CDR3 gives the full variable domain: EAGVAQSPRYKIIEKRQSVAFWCNPISGHATLYWYQQILGQGPKLLIQFQNNGVVDDSQLPKDRFSAERLKGVDSTLKIQPAKLEDSAVYLCASSHGTASYNEQFFGPGTRLTVL.

This clonotype was picked up many times. This rearrangement joins TRBV5-1 to TRBJ2-3; 10 bases agree with TRBD2. The length of the CDR3 is 14 residues. With 4 bases clipped from V and 6 bases from J, the junction kept 5 bases outside the gene matches. Germline-derived CDR1 and CDR2 are SGHRS and YFSETQ. CDR3 sequence (DNA): TGCGCCAGCAGCCTCGGGACTAGCGATGATACGCAGTATTTT. Its translation is CASSLGTSDDTQYF.

The sample holds many counts of this clonotype. The chain combines TRBV27 with TRBJ2-7; perhaps TRBD2 as D (6 bases). V gave up 3 bases and J gave up 1 base, with 10 bases separating them. CDR3 length: 14 amino acids. In germline, CDR1 is MNHEY, CDR2 SMNVEV (reference sequence). CDR3 sequence reads: CASSFHGSSYEQYV. In nucleotides, the CDR3 is TGTGCCAGCAGTTTCCACGGGAGTTCCTACGAGCAGTACGTC.

Only a few counts were recorded for this clonotype. This rearrangement joins TRBV7-9 to TRBJ1-1, with D possibly matching TRBD1 (5 bases). Germline V lookup: CDR1 SEHNR, CDR2 FQNEAQ (reference sequence). Deletions cut 8 bases from V and 0 bases from J, with 10 bases between. This CDR3 is built from 13 residues. In nucleotides, the CDR3 is TGTGCCAGCGAACAGGAGATGAACACTGAAGCTTTCTTT. Translated, it gives CASEQEMNTEAFF.

The chain recombines TRBV7-9 with TRBJ2-3; 11 bases line up with TRBD2. The germline V gene encodes CDR1 SEHNR and CDR2 FQNEAQ (reference sequence). The CDR3 runs 17 residues. Trimming at V came to 4 bases and at J to 3 bases, leaving 9 bases not matched to a gene. The CDR3 sequence: CASSSLAGEERTDTQYF. CDR3 sequence (DNA): TGTGCCAGCAGCTCACTAGCGGGAGAAGAAAGAACAGATACGCAGTATTTT.

This clonotype was recorded a few times. The V gene is TRBV5-1, the J gene TRBJ1-1, with D uncertain. The CDR3 has 14 residues. V gave up 2 bases and J gave up 1 base, with 9 bases separating them. Germline CDR1 reads SGHRS; CDR2 reads YFSETQ. The CDR3: CASSFLRQNTEAFF. For the CDR3, the DNA is TGCGCCAGCAGCTTCCTCCGCCAGAACACTGAAGCTTTCTTT.